These 30 T cell receptor beta chains came from one sample sequenced in a study of cytomegalovirus exposure and HLA in healthy donors. The primer mix had 60 Vbeta and 13 Jbeta primers. The assay was immunoSEQ multiplex PCR, and TCRdb's table has in-frame clones only and misses some. This sample has over 85,000 clones, with roughly 76% found just once. Sequenced material: PBMCs. All receptors come from a man in his forties or fifties in good health and CMV-seronegative.

This chain joins TRBV7-2 and TRBJ2-3, with D perhaps TRBD2 (5 bases). Trimming removed 7 bases from V and 0 bases from J, with 11 bases in between. The CDR3 length is 14 residues. Per the germline V gene, CDR1 is SGHTA and CDR2 is FQGNSA. CDR3 in DNA: TGTGCCAGCATCCCTGGAGGCAGCACAGATACGCAGTATTTT. As protein: CASIPGGSTDTQYF.

The chain is built from TRBV11-2 and TRBJ2-7; TRBD2 might be the D (6 bases). CDR1 is SGHAT and CDR2 is FQNNGV in the germline V gene. This CDR3 is built from 15 residues. V lost 5 bases and J lost 2, with 16 bases in between. CDR3 DNA sequence: TGTGCCAGCAGCGACCCGGGACTGGCAGCCTACGAGCAGTACTTC. Residues: CASSDPGLAAYEQYF. Using reference TRBV11-2 and TRBJ2-7 for the parts outside the CDR3, the full variable domain is EAGVAQSPRYKIIEKRQSVAFWCNPISGHATLYWYQQILGQGPKLLIQFQNNGVVDDSQLPKDRFSAERLKGVDSTLKIQPAKLEDSAVYLCASSDPGLAAYEQYFGPGTRLTVT.

A note on this clone: An end of the junction does not agree with germline; a read error may underlie this. The V call is TRBV7-9, the J call TRBJ1-2; a weak D match, TRBD1 (6 bases). This CDR3 is 11 amino acids long. CDR1 and CDR2 from the germline V gene are SEHNR and FQNEAQ (reference sequence). CDR3 in DNA: TGTTCCAGCAGCCACAGGGAGGGCTACACCTTC. Translated: CSSSHREGYTF.

The rearrangement uses TRBV9 and TRBJ2-7, with 8 positions matching TRBD2. V dropped 3 bases and J dropped 2; count of bases not matched to a gene: 7. The CDR3 runs 15 residues. CDR1 is SGDLS, CDR2 YYNGEE, per germline. CDR3 coding DNA: TGTGCCAGCAGCGCGGGGGGGGGCAGGGCCTACGAGCAGTACTTC. Amino acid sequence: CASSAGGGRAYEQYF.

The chain uses TRBV7-3 and TRBJ1-2; the match to TRBD1 covers 8 bases. The V gene's germline CDR1 is SGHTA and CDR2 FQGTGA. With 5 bases clipped from V and 0 bases from J, the junction kept 5 bases outside the gene matches. The CDR3 consists of 15 residues. CDR3 DNA: TGTGCCAGCAGCCCCGGACAGGGAGCTAACTATGGCTACACCTTC. This translates into CASSPGQGANYGYTF. Together with reference TRBV7-3 and TRBJ1-2, the CDR3 gives the full variable domain: GAGVSQTPSNKVTEKGKYVELRCDPISGHTALYWYRQSLGQGPEFLIYFQGTGAADDSGLPNDRFFAVRPEGSVSTLKIQRTERGDSAVYLCASSPGQGANYGYTFGSGTRLTVV.

The V and J genes are TRBV4-3 and TRBJ1-1, with unresolved D. Trimming left V 3 bases short and J 0 bases short, with 8 bases between. The CDR3 length is 14 residues. Germline V gives CDR1 LGHNA, CDR2 YSLEER. CDR3 sequence reads: CASSQGDLNTEAFF. DNA of the CDR3: TGCGCCAGCAGCCAGGGAGACTTGAACACTGAAGCTTTCTTT.

The chain is built from TRBV6-6 and TRBJ2-7; 8 bases align to TRBD1. CDR1 is MNHNY and CDR2 is SVGAGI in the germline V gene (reference sequence). Trimming took 0 bases from V and 3 from J; bases not matched to a gene: 7. This CDR3 comprises 16 residues. CDR3 DNA: TGTGCCAGCAGTTACTCTCCCACAGGACAGGGCTACGAGCAGTACTTC. Protein product: CASSYSPTGQGYEQYF.

V usage is TRBV6-4 and J usage is TRBJ2-1, with 7 bases identical to TRBD2. Germline V lookup: CDR1 MRHNA, CDR2 SNTAGT. The CDR3 spans 13 residues. After removal of 5 bases from V and 6 bases from J, the junction contained 4 bases not matched to a gene. CDR3: CASSMWGGNEQFF. The CDR3 DNA follows: TGTGCCAGCAGTATGTGGGGGGGCAATGAGCAGTTCTTC.

This clone was found a few times. This chain uses TRBV7-3 with TRBJ2-1, with D possibly TRBD1 on 6 matching bases. V was clipped by 5 bases and J by 0 bases, with 14 bases between them. CDR3 size: 16 residues. Germline V gene lookup returns CDR1 SGHTA and CDR2 FQGTGA. The CDR3 nucleotides are TGTGCCAGCAGCCATGAAGGGGGTAGCTCCTACAATGAGCAGTTCTTC. Encoded protein: CASSHEGGSSYNEQFF.

The rearrangement links TRBV13 to TRBJ2-1, with 13 bases that match TRBD2. J gave up 5 bases and V 5 bases, and 9 bases lay outside the gene matches. Germline CDR1 and CDR2: PRHDT and FYEKMQ (reference sequence). CDR3 length: 17 residues. CDR3 in DNA: TGTGCCAGCAGCCCATGGGGCGGACTAGCGGGAGACAATGAGCAGTTCTTC. This translates into CASSPWGGLAGDNEQFF.

The chain carries TRBV18 and TRBJ1-3; D may be TRBD1 (6 bases). CDR1 is KGHSH, CDR2 LQKENI, per germline. CDR3 length equals 16 residues. V lost 6 bases and J 3 bases, leaving 18 bases between the germline ends. The CDR3 sequence is CASSLNGQTLGNTIYF. CDR3 nucleotide sequence: TGTGCCAGCTCCCTTAATGGACAGACCCTTGGAAACACCATATATTTT.

This chain uses TRBV11-2 with TRBJ2-5; D ambiguous. The CDR3 covers 12 residues. The germline gives CDR1 SGHAT, CDR2 FQNNGV. Trimming left V 0 bases short and J 11 bases short, with 10 bases between. Here the CDR3 DNA reads TGTGCCAGCAGCTTAGATCGAGAGAAGCAGTACTTC. This gives the protein CASSLDREKQYF.

V and J are TRBV6-5 and TRBJ2-5, with 9 positions matching TRBD2. The CDR3 runs to 15 residues. J was trimmed by 9 bases and V by 3 bases; bases with no gene match: 11. Germline CDR1 and CDR2: MNHEY and SVGAGI. In DNA, the CDR3 is TGTGCCAGCAGTTATATAGCGGGAGACCGTGGGGCCCAGTACTTC. This codes for CASSYIAGDRGAQYF.

The CDR3 protein is CASGPPGGLGTGELFF. CDR3 bases: TGTGCTAGTGGTCCCCCGGGGGGGCTGGGCACCGGGGAGCTGTTTTTT. The rearrangement links TRBV12-5 to TRBJ2-2; the match to TRBD2 covers 8 bases. CDR1 is LGHNT, CDR2 FRNRAP, per germline. The CDR3 consists of 16 residues. Trimming removed 5 bases from V and 4 bases from J; junction bases left unmatched: 9.

The rearrangement joins TRBV2 to TRBJ1-1; D not certain. The CDR3 is made up of 16 amino acids. The germline gives CDR1 SNHLY, CDR2 FYNNEI. V lost 2 bases to trimming and J lost 6 bases, with 19 bases between them. CDR3 nucleotide sequence: TGTGCCAGCAGTGAACCCATAATGGGCCTGGCCGCTGAAGCTTTCTTT. This codes for CASSEPIMGLAAEAFF.

The chain is built from TRBV19 and TRBJ2-7; D is ambiguous. Germline values: CDR1 LNHDA, CDR2 SQIVND (reference sequence). This CDR3 has 13 residues. V was clipped by 5 bases and J by 3 bases, with 11 bases between them. CDR3 nucleotides: TGTGCCAGTAGTCCTGGCACATTCTACGAGCAGTACTTC. Protein: CASSPGTFYEQYF.

J is TRBJ1-2 and V is TRBV4-1, with D maybe TRBD1 (6 bases). The CDR3 consists of 16 residues. In germline, CDR1 is MGHRA, CDR2 YSYEKL. The V and J ends lost 1 base and 7 bases respectively, with 19 bases between them. The CDR3 DNA sequence: TGCGCCAGCAGCCAAGTTAGCGCAGGGCGAGGGGGTGGCTACACCTTC. Its protein is CASSQVSAGRGGGYTF.

The chain uses TRBV6-1 and TRBJ2-7; D is unclear. The germline gives CDR1 MNHNS, CDR2 SASEGT. The V gene lost 6 bases and the J gene lost 6 bases, with 9 bases spanning the gap. This CDR3 has 11 amino acids. CDR3 bases: TGTGCCAGCAGGGCAGGCGCCGAGCAGTACTTC. It is translated as CASRAGAEQYF.

Only a few counts were recorded for this clone. The V call is TRBV5-4, the J call TRBJ2-1; 7 bases fit TRBD2. V lost 9 bases and J lost 6; bases outside the gene matches: 9. The CDR3 has 13 amino acids. Looked up from germline, CDR1 is SGHNT and CDR2 is YYREEE (reference sequence). The CDR3 DNA sequence: TGTGCCAAAAGCAAGCGGGACTCCAATGAGCAGTTCTTC. Translating gives CAKSKRDSNEQFF. The entire variable domain, with the rest obtained from reference TRBV5-4 and TRBJ2-1, is as follows: ETGVTQSPTHLIKTRGQQVTLRCSSQSGHNTVSWYQQALGQGPQFIFQYYREEENGRGNFPPRFSGLQFPNYSSELNVNALELDDSALYLCAKSKRDSNEQFFGPGTRLTVL.

This clone was found once. This rearrangement joins TRBV14 to TRBJ1-1; unclear D gene. Germline V CDR1 and CDR2: SGHDN, FVKESK. The CDR3 is 13 residues long. V shed 4 bases and J shed 11 bases, with 17 bases lying between them. As DNA, the CDR3 is TGTGCCAGCAGCCTCATCGCAGGTACTGTGGCTTTCTTT. It codes for CASSLIAGTVAFF.

This clone was recorded a few times. The chain links TRBV27 to TRBJ2-7; 8 nucleotides line up with TRBD1. The CDR3 loop spans 14 amino acids. V was pared by 4 bases and J by 3 bases, with 5 bases of the junction left unmatched. Germline V lookup: CDR1 MNHEY, CDR2 SMNVEV (reference sequence). The CDR3 loop is CASSWSRGHYEQYF. The CDR3 DNA follows: TGTGCCAGCAGTTGGTCCAGGGGGCACTACGAGCAGTACTTC.

This clone was counted a few times. This rearrangement joins TRBV28 to TRBJ2-7, with 7 positions matching TRBD1. Germline-derived CDR1 and CDR2 are MDHEN and SYDVKM. The CDR3 length is 14 residues. Trimming removed 7 bases from V and 0 bases from J; junction bases left unmatched: 6. In DNA form, the CDR3 reads TGTGCCAGCAACACAGGGGACAGCTCCTACGAGCAGTACTTC. Translation: CASNTGDSSYEQYF.

The genes are TRBV28 and TRBJ2-5, with D maybe TRBD1 (6 bases). V lost 3 bases, J lost 1 base, and 15 bases lay in between. The germline gives CDR1 MDHEN, CDR2 SYDVKM. This CDR3 is built from 16 residues. The CDR3 sequence: CASSFLGTRSQETQYF. DNA of the CDR3: TGTGCCAGCAGTTTCCTAGGGACAAGATCCCAAGAGACCCAGTACTTC.

The chain recombines TRBV5-1 with TRBJ2-1; the match to TRBD1 covers 7 bases. The CDR3 runs to 15 residues. Per germline, CDR1 SGHRS and CDR2 YFSETQ. J gave up 0 bases and V 4 bases, and 4 bases lay outside the gene matches. CDR3 sequence reads: CASSPGTVSYNEQFF. The CDR3 nucleotides are TGCGCCAGCAGCCCCGGGACAGTCTCCTACAATGAGCAGTTCTTC.

The V and J genes are TRBV19 and TRBJ1-1; a possible D gene is TRBD1 (5 bases). V was trimmed by 6 bases and J by 0 bases, leaving 11 bases between them. Germline V gene lookup returns CDR1 LNHDA and CDR2 SQIVND (reference sequence). There are 14 residues in the CDR3. CDR3 loop: CASRRRDLNTEAFF. CDR3 in DNA: TGTGCCAGTAGGCGGCGGGACTTGAACACTGAAGCTTTCTTT.

The chain recombines TRBV9 with TRBJ2-3, with 11 positions matching TRBD2. There are 14 residues in the CDR3. CDR1 is SGDLS, CDR2 YYNGEE, per germline. With 3 bases clipped from V and 5 bases from J, the junction kept 2 bases outside the gene matches. The CDR3 coding sequence is TGTGCCAGCAGCGCGGGACTAGCGGAAGATACGCAGTATTTT. Translating gives CASSAGLAEDTQYF.

This clone has a handful of counts. This chain links TRBV9 with TRBJ2-3, with 12 bases fitting TRBD2. Looked up from germline, CDR1 is SGDLS and CDR2 is YYNGEE. The CDR3 runs 15 residues. Losses at the gene ends were 8 bases for V and 3 bases for J; bases not matched to a gene: 7. CDR3 sequence reads: CASSLAGGPTDTQYF. The CDR3 DNA sequence: TGTGCCAGTTCTCTAGCGGGGGGGCCGACAGATACGCAGTATTTT.

The chain employs TRBV7-6 and TRBJ2-1, with 8 bases fitting TRBD2. The CDR3 runs 16 residues. The junction had 11 bases not matched to a gene; V was cut back by 5 bases and J by 5 bases. Germline assignment: CDR1 SGHVS and CDR2 FNYEAQ. CDR3 residues: CASSESSGLGNNEQFF. The CDR3 bases are TGTGCCAGCAGCGAGAGTTCGGGACTAGGCAACAATGAGCAGTTCTTC. Drawing the rest from reference TRBV7-6 and TRBJ2-1, the complete variable domain is GAGVSQSPRYKVTKRGQDVALRCDPISGHVSLYWYRQALGQGPEFLTYFNYEAQQDKSGLPNDRFSAERPEGSISTLTIQRTEQRDSAMYRCASSESSGLGNNEQFFGPGTRLTVL.

This rearrangement joins TRBV29-1 to TRBJ1-4, with D hard to call. Per the germline V gene, CDR1 is SQVTM and CDR2 is ANQGSEA. Trimming left V 5 bases short and J 6 bases short, with 16 bases between. This CDR3 region has 14 residues. CDR3 sequence reads: CSVFLGSGDEKLFF. CDR3 coding DNA: TGCAGCGTTTTTCTAGGTTCCGGGGATGAAAAACTGTTTTTT. The full variable domain, its missing parts supplied by reference TRBV29-1 and TRBJ1-4, is SAVISQKPSRDICQRGTSLTIQCQVDSQVTMMFWYRQQPGQSLTLIATANQGSEATYESGFVIDKFPISRPNLTFSTLTVSNMSPEDSSIYLCSVFLGSGDEKLFFGSGTQLSVL.

This clone was counted a few times. V and J are TRBV27 and TRBJ2-1; D might be TRBD1 (6 bases). Deletions cut 2 bases from V and 8 bases from J, with 16 bases between. Germline V lookup: CDR1 MNHEY, CDR2 SMNVEV (reference sequence). There are 15 residues in the CDR3. CDR3 coding DNA: TGTGCCAGCAGTTTAGGGGGCGCGAACTGGGATGAGCAGTTCTTC. This translates into CASSLGGANWDEQFF.